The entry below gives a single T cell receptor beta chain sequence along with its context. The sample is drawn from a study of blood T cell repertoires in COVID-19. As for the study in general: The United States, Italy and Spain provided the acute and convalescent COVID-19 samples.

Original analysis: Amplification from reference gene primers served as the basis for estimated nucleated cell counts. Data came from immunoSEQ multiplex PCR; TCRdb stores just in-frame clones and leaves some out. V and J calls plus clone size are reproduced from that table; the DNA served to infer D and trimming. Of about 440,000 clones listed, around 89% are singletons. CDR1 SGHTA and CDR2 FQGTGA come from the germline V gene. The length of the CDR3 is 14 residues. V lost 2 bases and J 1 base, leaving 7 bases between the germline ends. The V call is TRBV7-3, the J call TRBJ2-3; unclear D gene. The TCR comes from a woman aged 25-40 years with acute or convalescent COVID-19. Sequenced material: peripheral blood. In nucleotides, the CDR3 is TGTGCCAGCAGCTTAGAGGCGGGCACAGATACGCAGTATTTT. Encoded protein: CASSLEAGTDTQYF.